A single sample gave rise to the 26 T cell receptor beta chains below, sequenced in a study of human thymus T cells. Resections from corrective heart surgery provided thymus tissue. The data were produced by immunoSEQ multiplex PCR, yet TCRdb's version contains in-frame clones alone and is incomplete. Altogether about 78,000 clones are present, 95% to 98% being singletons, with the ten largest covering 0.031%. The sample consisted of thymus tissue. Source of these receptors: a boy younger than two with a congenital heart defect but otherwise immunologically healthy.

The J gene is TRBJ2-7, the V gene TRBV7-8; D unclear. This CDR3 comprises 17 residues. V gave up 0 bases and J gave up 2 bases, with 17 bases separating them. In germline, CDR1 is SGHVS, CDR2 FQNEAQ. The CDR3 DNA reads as TGTGCCAGCAGCTTAGCTGTGTCCAGAGGATATACCTACGAGCAGTACTTC. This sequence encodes CASSLAVSRGYTYEQYF.

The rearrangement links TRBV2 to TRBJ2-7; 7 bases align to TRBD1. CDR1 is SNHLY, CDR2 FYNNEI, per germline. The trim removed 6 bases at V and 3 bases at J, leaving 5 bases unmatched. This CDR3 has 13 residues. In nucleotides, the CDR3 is TGTGCCAGCAGACCTTGGACAGGCTACGAGCAGTACTTC. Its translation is CASRPWTGYEQYF.

In nucleotides, the CDR3 is TGTGCCAGCAGCTCGGCAGTACGTCGTAGTGCCTACGAGCAGTACTTC. Protein product: CASSSAVRRSAYEQYF. The chain links TRBV5-6 to TRBJ2-7; no reliable D call. The germline CDR1 and CDR2 sequences are SGHDT and YYEEEE. Trimming shortened V by 3 bases and J by 2 bases, and 18 bases separated the two germline ends. This CDR3 has 16 residues.

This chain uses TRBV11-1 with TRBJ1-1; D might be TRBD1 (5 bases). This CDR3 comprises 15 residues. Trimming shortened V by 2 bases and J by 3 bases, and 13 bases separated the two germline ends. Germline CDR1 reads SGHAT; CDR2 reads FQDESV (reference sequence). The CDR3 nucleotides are TGTGCCAGCAGCTTATTGGGCCAGGGATACACTGAAGCTTTCTTT. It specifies CASSLLGQGYTEAFF.

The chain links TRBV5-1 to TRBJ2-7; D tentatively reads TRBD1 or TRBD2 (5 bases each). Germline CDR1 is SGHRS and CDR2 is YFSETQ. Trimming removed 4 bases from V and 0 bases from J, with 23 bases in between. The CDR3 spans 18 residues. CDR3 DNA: TGCGCCAGCAGCCCCGATTGTTTGAGGGGTAGGAACTCCTACGAGCAGTACTTC. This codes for CASSPDCLRGRNSYEQYF.

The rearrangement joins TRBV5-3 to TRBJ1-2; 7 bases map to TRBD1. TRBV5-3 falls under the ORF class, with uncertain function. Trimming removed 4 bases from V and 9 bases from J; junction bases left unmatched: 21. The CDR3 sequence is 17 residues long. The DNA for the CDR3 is TGTGCCAGAAGCCATAGTAGTGCGTTCGGACAGGCCGTTTGCTACACCTTC. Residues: CARSHSSAFGQAVCYTF.

In DNA, the CDR3 is TGTGCCAGCAGCAAGCTCGCTGGGGCCAACGTCCTGACTTTC. Protein sequence: CASSKLAGANVLTF. This chain links TRBV9 with TRBJ2-6; no clear D gene. Germline assignment: CDR1 SGDLS and CDR2 YYNGEE. Between the trimmed V and J ends, which lost 4 bases and 2 bases, there was a span of 7 bases. This CDR3 contains 14 residues.

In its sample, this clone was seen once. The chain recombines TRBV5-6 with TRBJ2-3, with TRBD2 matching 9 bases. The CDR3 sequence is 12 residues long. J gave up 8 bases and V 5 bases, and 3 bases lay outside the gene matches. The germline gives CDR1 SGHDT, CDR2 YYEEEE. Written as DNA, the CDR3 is TGTGCCAGCAGGAGAGCGGGAGGTACGCAGTATTTT. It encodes CASRRAGGTQYF.

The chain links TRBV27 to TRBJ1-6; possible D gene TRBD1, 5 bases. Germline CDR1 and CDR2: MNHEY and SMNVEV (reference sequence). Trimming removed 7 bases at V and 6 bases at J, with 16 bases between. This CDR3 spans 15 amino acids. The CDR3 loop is CASTFKPGVNSPLHF. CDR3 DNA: TGTGCCAGCACCTTTAAACCGGGGGTTAATTCACCCCTCCACTTT.

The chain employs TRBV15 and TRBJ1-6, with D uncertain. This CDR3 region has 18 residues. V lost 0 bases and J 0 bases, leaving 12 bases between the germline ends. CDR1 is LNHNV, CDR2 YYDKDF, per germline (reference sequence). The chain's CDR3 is CATSRDKTPSSYNSPLHF. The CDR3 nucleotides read TGTGCCACCAGCAGAGATAAAACACCGAGCTCCTATAATTCACCCCTCCACTTT.

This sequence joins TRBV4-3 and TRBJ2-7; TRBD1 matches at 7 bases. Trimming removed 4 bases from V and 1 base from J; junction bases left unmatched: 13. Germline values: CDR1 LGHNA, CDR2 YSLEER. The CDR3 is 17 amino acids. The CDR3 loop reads CASSPNPTGSRSYEQYF. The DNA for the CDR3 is TGCGCCAGCAGCCCTAATCCGACAGGGAGCAGGTCCTACGAGCAGTACTTC.

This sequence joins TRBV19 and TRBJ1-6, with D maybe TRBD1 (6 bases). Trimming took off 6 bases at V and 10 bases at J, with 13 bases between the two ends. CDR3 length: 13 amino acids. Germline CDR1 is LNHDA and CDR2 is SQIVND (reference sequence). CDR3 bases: TGTGCCAGTAGACAGGGACATCAATCACCCCTCCACTTT. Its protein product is CASRQGHQSPLHF.

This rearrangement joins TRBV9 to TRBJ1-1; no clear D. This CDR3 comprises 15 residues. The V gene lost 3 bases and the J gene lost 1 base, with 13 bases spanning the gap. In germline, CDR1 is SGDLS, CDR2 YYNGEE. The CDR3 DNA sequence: TGTGCCAGCAGCGGATCAGTTCTAGAGAACACTGAAGCTTTCTTT. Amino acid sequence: CASSGSVLENTEAFF.

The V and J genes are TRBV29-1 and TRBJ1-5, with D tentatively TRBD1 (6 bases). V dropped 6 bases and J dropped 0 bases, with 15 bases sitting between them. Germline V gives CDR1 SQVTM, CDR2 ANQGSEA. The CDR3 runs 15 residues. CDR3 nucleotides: TGCAGCGTCCCCCAAGGGGGGGGTAGCAATCAGCCCCAGCATTTT. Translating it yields CSVPQGGGSNQPQHF.

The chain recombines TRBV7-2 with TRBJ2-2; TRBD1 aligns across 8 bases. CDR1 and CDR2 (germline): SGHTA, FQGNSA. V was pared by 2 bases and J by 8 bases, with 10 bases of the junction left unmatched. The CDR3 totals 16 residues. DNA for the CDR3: TGTGCCAGCAGCTTATTCGTTCAGGGGGCGCGAGGGGAGCTGTTTTTT. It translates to CASSLFVQGARGELFF.

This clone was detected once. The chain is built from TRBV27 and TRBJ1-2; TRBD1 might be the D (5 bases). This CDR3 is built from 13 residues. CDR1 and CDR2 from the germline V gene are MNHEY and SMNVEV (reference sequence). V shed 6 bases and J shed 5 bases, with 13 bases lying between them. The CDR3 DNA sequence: TGTGCCAGCAGCGGGGGGTATGAATATGGCTACACCTTC. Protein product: CASSGGYEYGYTF.

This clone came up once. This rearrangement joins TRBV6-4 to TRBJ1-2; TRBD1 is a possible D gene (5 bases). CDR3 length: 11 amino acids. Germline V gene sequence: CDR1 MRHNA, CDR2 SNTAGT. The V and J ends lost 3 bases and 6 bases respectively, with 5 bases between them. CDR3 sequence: CASSEGDGYTF. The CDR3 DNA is TGTGCCAGCAGTGAGGGGGATGGCTACACCTTC.

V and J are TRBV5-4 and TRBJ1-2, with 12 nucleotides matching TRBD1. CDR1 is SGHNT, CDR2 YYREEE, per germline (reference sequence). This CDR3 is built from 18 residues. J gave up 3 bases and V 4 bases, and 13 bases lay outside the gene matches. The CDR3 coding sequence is TGTGCCAGCAGCCCGGCTCCGGGACAGGGGGCGCCTGACTATGGCTACACCTTC. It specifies CASSPAPGQGAPDYGYTF.

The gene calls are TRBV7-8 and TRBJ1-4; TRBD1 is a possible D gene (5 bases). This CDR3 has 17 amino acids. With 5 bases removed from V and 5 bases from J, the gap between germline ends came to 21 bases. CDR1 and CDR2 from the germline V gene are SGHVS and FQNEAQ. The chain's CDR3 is CASSPRFQTAGNEKLFF. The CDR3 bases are TGTGCCAGCAGCCCGCGTTTTCAGACTGCAGGGAATGAAAAACTGTTTTTT. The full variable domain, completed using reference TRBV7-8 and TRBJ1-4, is GAGVSQSPRYKVAKRGQDVALRCDPISGHVSLFWYQQALGQGPEFLTYFQNEAQLDKSGLPSDRFFAERPEGSVSTLKIQRTQQEDSAVYLCASSPRFQTAGNEKLFFGSGTQLSVL.

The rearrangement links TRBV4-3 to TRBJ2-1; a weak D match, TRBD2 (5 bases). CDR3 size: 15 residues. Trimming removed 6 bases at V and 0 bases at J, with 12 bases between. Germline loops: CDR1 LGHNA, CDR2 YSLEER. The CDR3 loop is CASREADVSYNEQFF. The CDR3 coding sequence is TGCGCCAGCAGGGAGGCCGATGTCTCCTACAATGAGCAGTTCTTC.

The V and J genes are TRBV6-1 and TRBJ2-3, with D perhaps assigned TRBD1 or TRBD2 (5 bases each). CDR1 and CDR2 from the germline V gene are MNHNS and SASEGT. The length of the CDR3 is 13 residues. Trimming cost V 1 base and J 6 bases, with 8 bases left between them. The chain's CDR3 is CASSEGGWDTQYF. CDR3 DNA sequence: TGTGCCAGCAGTGAAGGGGGGTGGGATACGCAGTATTTT.

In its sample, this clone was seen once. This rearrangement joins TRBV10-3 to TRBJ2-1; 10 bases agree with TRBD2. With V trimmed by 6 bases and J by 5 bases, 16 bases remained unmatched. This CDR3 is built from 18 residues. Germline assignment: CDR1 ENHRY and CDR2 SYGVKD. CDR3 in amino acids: CAIRELPRGLAGDNEQFF. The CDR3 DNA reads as TGTGCCATCAGGGAACTACCCAGGGGGCTAGCGGGGGACAATGAGCAGTTCTTC.

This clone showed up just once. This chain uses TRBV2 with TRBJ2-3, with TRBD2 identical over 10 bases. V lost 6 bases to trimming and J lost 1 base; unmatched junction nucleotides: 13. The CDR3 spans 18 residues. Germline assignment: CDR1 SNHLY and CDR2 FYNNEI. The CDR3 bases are TGTGCCAGCAGCCCTACTAGCGGGGAGTTTCTCGGCACAGATACGCAGTATTTT. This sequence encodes CASSPTSGEFLGTDTQYF. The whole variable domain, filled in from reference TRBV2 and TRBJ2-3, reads EPEVTQTPSHQVTQMGQEVILRCVPISNHLYFYWYRQILGQKVEFLVSFYNNEISEKSEIFDDQFSVERPDGSNFTLKIRSTKLEDSAMYFCASSPTSGEFLGTDTQYFGPGTRLTVL.

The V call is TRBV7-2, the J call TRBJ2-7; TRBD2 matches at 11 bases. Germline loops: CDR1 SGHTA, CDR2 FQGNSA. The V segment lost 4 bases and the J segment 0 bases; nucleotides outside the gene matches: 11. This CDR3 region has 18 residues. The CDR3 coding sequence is TGTGCCAGCAGCTCCGGCGCGGGGACTAGCGGAAGCTCCTACGAGCAGTACTTC. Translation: CASSSGAGTSGSSYEQYF.

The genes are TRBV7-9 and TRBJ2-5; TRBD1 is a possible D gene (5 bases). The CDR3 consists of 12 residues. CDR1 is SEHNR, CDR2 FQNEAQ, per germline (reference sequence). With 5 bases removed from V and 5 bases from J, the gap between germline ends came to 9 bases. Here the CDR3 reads CASSPYRETQYF. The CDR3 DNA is TGTGCCAGCAGCCCGTACAGGGAGACCCAGTACTTC.

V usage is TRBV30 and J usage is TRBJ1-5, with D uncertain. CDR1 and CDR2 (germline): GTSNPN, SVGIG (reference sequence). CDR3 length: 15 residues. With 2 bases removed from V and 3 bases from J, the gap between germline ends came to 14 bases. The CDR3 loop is CAWSFFGTVNQPQHF. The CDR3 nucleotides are TGTGCCTGGAGTTTTTTCGGAACAGTCAATCAGCCCCAGCATTTT.